Shown below are 5 T cell receptor beta chains from a single sample sequenced in a study of blood T cell repertoires in COVID-19. The table came from immunoSEQ multiplex PCR; TCRdb's copy has only in-frame clones and leaves some out. The table includes 15,000 to 20,000 clones, roughly 82% detected once. Sequencing was performed on peripheral blood. All receptors derive from a woman in her seventies with active COVID-19.

This chain links TRBV6-1 with TRBJ1-1; D remains ambiguous. CDR3 length: 16 residues. Germline V gene data show CDR1 as MNHNS and CDR2 as SASEGT. The V and J ends lost 1 base and 0 bases respectively, with 12 bases between them. The CDR3 is CASSEGHTGVNTEAFF. DNA for the CDR3: TGTGCCAGCAGTGAAGGCCACACCGGGGTGAACACTGAAGCTTTCTTT.

The chain carries TRBV6-2 or TRBV6-3 and TRBJ1-5, with 7 bases aligning to TRBD1. This CDR3 comprises 17 residues. With V trimmed by 5 bases and J by 0 bases, 10 bases remained unmatched. Germline CDR1 reads MNHEY; CDR2 reads SVGEGT. The CDR3 spells CASSVNRGLYSNQPQHF. The CDR3 nucleotides are TGTGCCAGCAGTGTCAACAGGGGACTTTATAGCAATCAGCCCCAGCATTTT.

The CDR3 reads CAIKGAGRTYEQYF. CDR3 sequence (DNA): TGTGCCATCAAAGGAGCGGGTCGTACCTACGAGCAGTACTTC. The genes are TRBV10-3 and TRBJ2-7; D perhaps matches TRBD2 (6 bases). This CDR3 is 14 amino acids long. V dropped 7 bases and J dropped 2 bases, with 15 bases sitting between them. Germline V CDR1 and CDR2: ENHRY, SYGVKD.

This chain links TRBV15 with TRBJ2-6; a possible D gene is TRBD1 (5 bases). Per germline, CDR1 LNHNV and CDR2 YYDKDF (reference sequence). Between the trimmed V and J ends, which lost 1 base and 1 base, there was a span of 11 bases. The CDR3 is 17 amino acids. The CDR3 sequence is CATSRATGVSGANVLTF. CDR3 sequence (DNA): TGTGCCACCAGCAGAGCCACAGGAGTGTCTGGGGCCAACGTCCTGACTTTC.

The count of this clone is one. The V and J genes are TRBV9 and TRBJ2-1, with a possible D match to TRBD2 (6 bases). Germline-derived CDR1 and CDR2 are SGDLS and YYNGEE. The CDR3 has 15 residues. With 0 bases removed from V and 4 bases from J, the gap between germline ends came to 11 bases. This CDR3 reads CASSVAGTPYNEQFF. The CDR3 DNA follows: TGTGCCAGCAGCGTAGCCGGGACTCCTTACAATGAGCAGTTCTTC. Based on the CDR3 plus reference TRBV9 and TRBJ2-1, the full variable domain is DSGVTQTPKHLITATGQRVTLRCSPRSGDLSVYWYQQSLDQGLQFLIQYYNGEERAKGNILERFSAQQFPDLHSELNLSSLELGDSALYFCASSVAGTPYNEQFFGPGTRLTVL.